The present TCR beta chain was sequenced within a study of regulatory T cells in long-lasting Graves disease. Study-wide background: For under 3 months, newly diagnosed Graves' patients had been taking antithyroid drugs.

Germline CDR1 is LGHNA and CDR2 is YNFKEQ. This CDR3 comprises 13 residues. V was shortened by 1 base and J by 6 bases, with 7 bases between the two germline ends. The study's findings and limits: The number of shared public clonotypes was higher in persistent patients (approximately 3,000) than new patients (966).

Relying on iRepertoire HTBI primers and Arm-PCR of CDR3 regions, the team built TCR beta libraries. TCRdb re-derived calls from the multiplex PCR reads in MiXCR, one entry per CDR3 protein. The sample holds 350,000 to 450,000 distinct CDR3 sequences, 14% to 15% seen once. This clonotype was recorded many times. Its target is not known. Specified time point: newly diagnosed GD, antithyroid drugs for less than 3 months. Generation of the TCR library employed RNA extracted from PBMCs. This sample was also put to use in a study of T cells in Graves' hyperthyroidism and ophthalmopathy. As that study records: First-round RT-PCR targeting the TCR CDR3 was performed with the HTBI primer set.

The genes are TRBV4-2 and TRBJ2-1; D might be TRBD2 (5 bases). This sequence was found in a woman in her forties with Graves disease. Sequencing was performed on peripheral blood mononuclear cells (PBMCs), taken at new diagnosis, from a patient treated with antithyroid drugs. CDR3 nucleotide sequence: TGTGCCAGCAGCCAAGTCGCGGGCAATGAGCAGTTCTTC. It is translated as CASSQVAGNEQFF.